The 21 T cell receptor beta chains reported below all come from one sample, sequenced in a study of human T cells and chemical hapten exposure. Time point denoted: patch test 3, about 24 weeks after DPC sensitization. Treatment indicated: therapeutic diphenylcyclopropenone sensitization with weekly scalp DPC. TCRdb redid the calling of the RACE reads with MiXCR, one entry per CDR3 protein. The top ten hold 3.7% of the sample, which has tens of thousands of distinct CDR3 sequences, roughly a tenth seen once. Sample: whole blood, taken in connection with sensitization to the hapten diphenylcyclopropenone (DPC). Receptors were obtained from a woman between 50 and 59 years old with alopecia areata. Some clones in this sample may be carry-over from other donors' samples.

In nucleotides, the CDR3 is TGTGCCAGCAGCCTCTTCCCGGTGGGCGGCTACAATGAGCAGTTCTTC. Translating gives CASSLFPVGGYNEQFF. V and J are TRBV9 and TRBJ2-1, with D unclear. The CDR3 length is 16 residues. CDR1 is SGDLS and CDR2 is YYNGEE in the germline V gene. V was trimmed by 4 bases and J by 3 bases, leaving 17 bases between them.

This clonotype was counted at least ten times. The V and J genes are TRBV6-2 or TRBV6-3 and TRBJ2-7; possibly TRBD1 or TRBD2 for D (5 bases each). CDR3 length: 16 amino acids. V lost 0 bases and J lost 2, with 14 bases in between. Germline assignment: CDR1 MNHEY and CDR2 SVGEGT. The CDR3 protein is CASSYSRGVVTYEQYF. CDR3 nucleotides: TGTGCCAGCAGTTACTCGAGAGGGGTGGTTACCTACGAGCAGTACTTC.

The table lists this clonotype with a few counts. The chain carries TRBV12-3 or TRBV12-4 and TRBJ1-4, with no clear D. The ends were cut back, 1 base at V and 8 bases at J, with 8 bases in the middle. The CDR3 runs to 13 residues. The CDR3 bases are TGTGCCAGCAGTTTAGACGGAGAGGAAAAACTGTTTTTT. Residues: CASSLDGEEKLFF.

The chain joins TRBV20-1 to TRBJ2-3, with 8 bases that match TRBD2. The V gene end was trimmed by 0 bases and the J gene end by 4 bases; junction bases not matched to a gene: 6. The CDR3 is 15 residues long. Germline V CDR1 and CDR2: DFQATT, SNEGSKA (reference sequence). CDR3 nucleotide sequence: TGCAGTGCTAGAGATTTTAGCGGGGCGCCAGATACGCAGTATTTT. Protein sequence: CSARDFSGAPDTQYF.

This clonotype has ten or more counts. J is TRBJ2-6 and V is TRBV12-3 or TRBV12-4; D call uncertain. Trimming took 9 bases from V and 4 from J, leaving 19 bases between them. The CDR3 runs 16 residues. The CDR3 sequence: CASRAQTFGGANVLTF. The DNA of the CDR3 is TGTGCCAGTCGAGCCCAGACTTTTGGGGGGGCCAACGTCCTGACTTTC.

This clonotype occurred many times. CDR3 sequence (DNA): TGCGCCAGCAGCTTGGATACAGGGCCATACACTGAAGCTTTCTTT. Translating it yields CASSLDTGPYTEAFF. The gene calls are TRBV5-1 and TRBJ1-1; maybe TRBD1 (6 bases). Germline CDR1 reads SGHRS; CDR2 reads YFSETQ. The CDR3 has 15 amino acids. V gave up 0 bases and J gave up 3 bases, with 12 bases separating them.

In its sample, this clonotype was seen a few times. This chain joins TRBV6-4 and TRBJ2-1; D remains unclear. CDR1 and CDR2 from the germline V gene are MRHNA and SNTAGT. Trimming stripped 10 bases from V and 9 bases from J, with 4 bases between. This CDR3 contains 8 residues. CDR3 nucleotide sequence: TGTGCCACCCCTGAGCAGTTCTTC. This translates into CATPEQFF.

This clonotype was observed at least ten times. The J gene is TRBJ2-2, the V gene TRBV2; 10 nucleotides agree with TRBD2. Germline lookup yields CDR1 SNHLY and CDR2 FYNNEI. CDR3 size: 16 residues. The trim removed 5 bases at V and 6 bases at J, leaving 9 bases unmatched. The CDR3 DNA reads TGTGCCAGCAGTATTGGGGCTAGCGGGAGCTCCGGGGAGCTGTTTTTT. The encoded protein is CASSIGASGSSGELFF.

The gene calls are TRBV12-5 and TRBJ2-1, with 7 nucleotides matching TRBD1. V was clipped by 6 bases and J by 8 bases; unmatched bases: 10. Germline assignment: CDR1 LGHNT and CDR2 FRNRAP. CDR3 length equals 14 residues. The CDR3, as DNA: TGTGCTAGTGGCAAGGGGGCCGGCGGCGATGAGCAGTTCTTC. This encodes CASGKGAGGDEQFF.

The genes are TRBV12-3 or TRBV12-4 and TRBJ2-1; D uncertain. The CDR3 consists of 15 residues. The germline V and J ends were trimmed by 3 bases and 1 base, with 10 bases remaining between them. The CDR3 is CASSFTLGSYNEQFF. CDR3 coding DNA: TGTGCCAGCAGTTTTACCCTGGGATCCTACAATGAGCAGTTCTTC.

This chain uses TRBV7-3 with TRBJ2-3, with D tentatively TRBD2 (5 bases). Germline CDR1 is SGHTA and CDR2 is FQGTGA. CDR3 length: 14 amino acids. V lost 5 bases, J lost 1 base, and 10 bases lay in between. The CDR3 reads CASSPAGGTDTQYF. CDR3 nucleotides: TGTGCCAGCAGCCCTGCGGGCGGCACAGATACGCAGTATTTT.

This chain connects TRBV7-9 to TRBJ2-7; the match to TRBD1 covers 7 bases. CDR3 length: 15 residues. Germline CDR1 and CDR2: SEHNR and FQNEAQ (reference sequence). The junction had 6 bases not matched to a gene; V was cut back by 3 bases and J by 1 base. The CDR3 protein is CASSFRDRLSYEQYF. Here the CDR3 DNA reads TGTGCCAGCAGCTTCCGGGACAGATTATCCTACGAGCAGTACTTC. Complete variable domain (other parts from reference TRBV7-9 and TRBJ2-7): DTGVSQNPRHKITKRGQNVTFRCDPISEHNRLYWYRQTLGQGPEFLTYFQNEAQLEKSRLLSDRFSAERPKGSFSTLEIQRTEQGDSAMYLCASSFRDRLSYEQYFGPGTRLTVT.

This clonotype was seen ten or more times. J is TRBJ2-7 and V is TRBV29-1; 8 bases match TRBD2. Trimming cost V 5 bases and J 7 bases; bases outside gene matches: 19. Germline V gives CDR1 SQVTM, CDR2 ANQGSEA. The CDR3 is made up of 16 amino acids. CDR3 region: CSVRGLERGRGWEQYF. CDR3 sequence (DNA): TGCAGCGTTCGCGGGCTGGAGCGGGGGCGGGGATGGGAGCAGTACTTC.

This clonotype appeared many times. The chain uses TRBV2 and TRBJ2-7, with 8 positions matching TRBD1. V shed 4 bases and J 6 bases; nucleotides not matched to a gene: 8. CDR3 size: 14 residues. Germline CDR1 is SNHLY and CDR2 is FYNNEI. The CDR3 spells CASSGQGLLGEQYF. CDR3 bases: TGTGCCAGCAGTGGACAGGGGTTGTTGGGCGAGCAGTACTTC.

This clonotype was seen at least ten times. CDR3 coding DNA: TGTGCCAGCAGGACCCAGGGGAAACTTTACGAGCAGTACTTC. Encoded protein: CASRTQGKLYEQYF. The rearrangement links TRBV28 to TRBJ2-7; tentatively, D is TRBD1 (6 bases). With 6 bases removed from V and 4 bases from J, the gap between germline ends came to 16 bases. CDR1 is MDHEN and CDR2 is SYDVKM in the germline V gene. CDR3 length equals 14 residues.

At least ten counts were recorded for this clonotype. This chain joins TRBV2 and TRBJ2-7; 7 nucleotides line up with TRBD1. Germline V CDR1 and CDR2: SNHLY, FYNNEI. This CDR3 comprises 14 residues. Trimming cost V 10 bases and J 5 bases; bases outside gene matches: 14. This CDR3 reads CATSPGQVVDEQYF. As DNA, the CDR3 is TGTGCCACCTCTCCCGGACAGGTAGTCGACGAGCAGTACTTC.

This chain connects TRBV20-1 to TRBJ2-7, with 9 bases lining up with TRBD2. The CDR3 extends over 17 amino acids. V shed 7 bases and J 0 bases; nucleotides not matched to a gene: 16. Germline V gives CDR1 DFQATT, CDR2 SNEGSKA (reference sequence). The chain's CDR3 is CSVMIAGAHNSSYEQYF. In nucleotides, the CDR3 is TGCAGTGTCATGATAGCGGGAGCCCATAATAGCTCCTACGAGCAGTACTTC.

The CDR3 region is CASSYYLPGGQAQTEAFF. CDR3 sequence (DNA): TGTGCCAGCAGTTACTACCTTCCCGGGGGACAGGCTCAAACTGAAGCTTTCTTT. The chain combines TRBV28 with TRBJ1-1; TRBD1 agrees at 8 bases. The CDR3 has 18 residues. Germline V lookup: CDR1 MDHEN, CDR2 SYDVKM. Trimming removed 4 bases from V and 5 bases from J; junction bases left unmatched: 18.

This clonotype has just a few counts. The CDR3 nucleotides are TGTGCCAGCAGCTTAGCGCCCGGGACTAGCGGGCGCACAGATACGCAGTATTTT. Amino acid sequence: CASSLAPGTSGRTDTQYF. This chain joins TRBV7-2 and TRBJ2-3, with 12 bases fitting TRBD2. Unmatched junction bases numbered 5, after V lost 0 bases and J lost 1 base. CDR1 SGHTA and CDR2 FQGNSA come from the germline V gene. The CDR3 runs 18 residues. Complete variable domain (other parts from reference TRBV7-2 and TRBJ2-3): GAGVSQSPSNKVTEKGKDVELRCDPISGHTALYWYRQSLGQGLEFLIYFQGNSAPDKSGLPSDRFSAERTGGSVSTLTIQRTQQEDSAVYLCASSLAPGTSGRTDTQYFGPGTRLTVL.

This clonotype was observed at least ten times. The chain recombines TRBV7-6 with TRBJ2-1, with D perhaps matching TRBD2 (6 bases). CDR3 size: 18 residues. Trimming removed 1 base at V and 10 bases at J, with 26 bases between. In germline, CDR1 is SGHVS, CDR2 FNYEAQ. The CDR3 loop is CASSLGLVSEGLSREQFF. For the CDR3, the DNA is TGTGCCAGCAGCTTAGGATTAGTGTCGGAGGGCCTTTCAAGGGAGCAGTTCTTC.

The chain is built from TRBV14 and TRBJ2-7; D assignment may be TRBD1 or TRBD2 (5 bases each). V was trimmed by 0 bases and J by 6 bases, leaving 9 bases between them. Germline-derived CDR1 and CDR2 are SGHDN and FVKESK. The CDR3 is made up of 13 amino acids. The CDR3 protein is CASSQDLRGEQYF. CDR3 bases: TGTGCCAGCAGCCAAGATTTGAGGGGCGAGCAGTACTTC.